This T cell receptor (beta chain) is drawn from a study of neurological immune-mediated disorders. The cDNA came from 5'RACE, which used 10-nucleotide random UMIs. A single run covered 15-18 subjects with over 190 million TCR-beta sequences. TCRdb passed the 5' RACE reads through MiXCR, listing each CDR3 protein once. The top ten hold 6% to 8% of the sample, which has about 29,000 distinct CDR3 sequences, 2.5% to 4% seen once. Study results and limitations: CDR3 amino acid sequences found in expanded clones were never shared across subjects, suggesting private repertoires in all groups. Expansion of TCR clones was greatest in HTLV-1-associated myelopathy and smallest in multiple sclerosis, where it fell below that of healthy controls.

This clonotype was seen repeatedly, ten times or more. Its antigen remains unknown. V lost 2 bases and J lost 6, with 14 bases in between. CDR3 length: 15 residues. The TCR sequence derives from a woman between 25 and 40 years old with multiple sclerosis. The gene calls are TRBV12-3 or TRBV12-4 and TRBJ2-1; possibly TRBD2 for D (6 bases). Sequencing used PBMCs. CDR3 region: CASSLTGGSRNEQFF. The CDR3 DNA follows: TGTGCCAGCAGTTTAACCGGAGGGAGCCGCAATGAGCAGTTCTTC.